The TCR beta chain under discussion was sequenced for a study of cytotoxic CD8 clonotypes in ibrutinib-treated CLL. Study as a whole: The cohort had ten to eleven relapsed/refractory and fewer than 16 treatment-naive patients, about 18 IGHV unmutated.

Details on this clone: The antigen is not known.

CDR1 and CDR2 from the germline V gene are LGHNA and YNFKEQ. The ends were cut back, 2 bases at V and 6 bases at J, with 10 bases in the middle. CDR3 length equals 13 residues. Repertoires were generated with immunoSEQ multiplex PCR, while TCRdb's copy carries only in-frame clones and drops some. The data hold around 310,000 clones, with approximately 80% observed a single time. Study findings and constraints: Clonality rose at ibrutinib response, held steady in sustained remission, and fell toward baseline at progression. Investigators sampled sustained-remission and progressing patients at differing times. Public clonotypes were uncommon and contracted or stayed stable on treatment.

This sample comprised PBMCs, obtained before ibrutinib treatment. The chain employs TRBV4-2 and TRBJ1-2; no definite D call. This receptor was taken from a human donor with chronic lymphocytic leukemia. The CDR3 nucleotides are TGTGCCAGCAGCCAAATCATACCAGATGGCTACACCTTC. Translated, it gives CASSQIIPDGYTF.